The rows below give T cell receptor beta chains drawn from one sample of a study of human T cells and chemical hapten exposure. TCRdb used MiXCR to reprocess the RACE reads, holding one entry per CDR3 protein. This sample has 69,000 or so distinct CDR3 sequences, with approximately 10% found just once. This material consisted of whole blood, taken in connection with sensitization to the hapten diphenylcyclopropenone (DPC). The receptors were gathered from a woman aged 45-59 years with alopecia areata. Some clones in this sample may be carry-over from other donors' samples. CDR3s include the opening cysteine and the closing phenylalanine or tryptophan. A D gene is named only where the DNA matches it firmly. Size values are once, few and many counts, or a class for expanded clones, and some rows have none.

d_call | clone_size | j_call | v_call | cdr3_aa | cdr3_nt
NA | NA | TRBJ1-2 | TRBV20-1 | CSAGDRGGYTF | TGCAGTGCTGGAGATCGCGGTGGCTACACCTTC
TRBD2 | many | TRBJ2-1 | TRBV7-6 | CASSLALRGGSGRASYNEQFF | TGTGCCAGCAGCTTAGCGCTAAGGGGCGGTAGCGGGAGGGCCTCCTACAATGAGCAGTTCTTC
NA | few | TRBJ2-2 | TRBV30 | CAWSRGSDNTGELFF | TGTGCCTGGAGTCGGGGTTCAGACAACACCGGGGAGCTGTTTTTT
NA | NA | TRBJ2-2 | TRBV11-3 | CASSLFAPGLASSGELFF | TGTGCCAGCAGCCTATTTGCCCCGGGTCTAGCGTCGTCCGGGGAGCTGTTTTTT
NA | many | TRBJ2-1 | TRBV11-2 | CASSQGMDLAFF | TGTGCCAGCAGCCAGGGGATGGACTTAGCCTTCTTC
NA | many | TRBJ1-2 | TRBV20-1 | CSASPLSDGLGPSGYTF | TGCAGTGCTAGCCCCTTATCGGACGGTCTGGGCCCTTCTGGCTACACCTTC
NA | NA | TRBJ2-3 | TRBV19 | CASGERDTQYF | TGTGCCAGCGGAGAACGAGATACGCAGTATTTT
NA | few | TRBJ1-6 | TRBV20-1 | CSARSGAYNSPLHF | TGCAGTGCTAGGTCGGGGGCGTATAATTCACCCCTCCACTTT
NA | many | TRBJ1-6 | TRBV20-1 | CSTSSYNSPLHF | TGCTCGACGAGCTCCTATAATTCACCCCTCCACTTT
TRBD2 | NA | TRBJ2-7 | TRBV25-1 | CASSPAILAGDEQYF | TGTGCCAGCAGCCCTGCGATACTAGCGGGAGACGAGCAGTACTTC
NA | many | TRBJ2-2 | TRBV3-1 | CASSQVVGTGELFF | TGTGCCAGCAGCCAAGTTGTCGGAACCGGGGAGCTGTTTTTT
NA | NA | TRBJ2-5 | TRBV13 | CASSRLSETQYF | TGTGCCAGCAGTCGTCTCTCGGAGACCCAGTACTTC
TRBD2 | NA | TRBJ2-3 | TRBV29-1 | CSVALSVAGDTQYF | TGCAGCGTCGCTCTCTCCGTAGCGGGAGATACGCAGTATTTT
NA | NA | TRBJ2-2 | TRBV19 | CASSIVKRNTGELFF | TGTGCCAGTAGTATAGTGAAGCGAAACACCGGGGAGCTGTTTTTT
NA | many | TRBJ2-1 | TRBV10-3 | CATGDQSLYNEQFF | TGTGCCACCGGGGACCAGAGCCTCTACAATGAGCAGTTCTTC
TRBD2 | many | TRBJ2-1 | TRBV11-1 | CASSLGLLAGQKGNEQFF | TGTGCCAGCAGCTTAGGTTTACTAGCGGGTCAAAAGGGGAATGAGCAGTTCTTC
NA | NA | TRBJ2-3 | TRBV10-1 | CASSARQRTDTQYF | TGCGCCAGCAGTGCCCGGCAGCGCACAGATACGCAGTATTTT
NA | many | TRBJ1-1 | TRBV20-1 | CSVGQTNTEAFF | TGCAGTGTAGGACAGACGAACACTGAAGCTTTCTTT
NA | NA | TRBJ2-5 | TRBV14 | CASSQRSSEETQYF | TGTGCCAGCAGCCAAAGATCTTCTGAAGAGACCCAGTACTTC
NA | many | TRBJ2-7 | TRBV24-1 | CATSDSDVSYEQYF | TGTGCCACCAGTGATTCCGACGTTAGCTACGAGCAGTACTTC
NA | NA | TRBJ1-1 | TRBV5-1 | CASSPDWNTEAFF | TGCGCCAGCAGTCCTGATTGGAACACTGAAGCTTTCTTT
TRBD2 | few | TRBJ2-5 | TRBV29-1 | CSVEEASGRALETQYF | TGCAGCGTTGAAGAGGCTAGCGGGAGGGCTTTGGAGACCCAGTACTTC
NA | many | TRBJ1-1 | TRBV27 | CASSFGRVNTEAFF | TGTGCCAGCAGTTTTGGCAGGGTGAACACTGAAGCTTTCTTT
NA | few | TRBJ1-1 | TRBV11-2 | CASSLAGGGAEYTEAFF | TGTGCCAGCAGCTTAGCGGGTGGGGGGGCCGAGTACACTGAAGCTTTCTTT
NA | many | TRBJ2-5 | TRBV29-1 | CSARDQETQYF | TGCAGCGCCAGGGACCAAGAGACCCAGTACTTC
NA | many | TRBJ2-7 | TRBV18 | CASSPPVTREQYF | TGTGCCAGCTCACCACCAGTAACCAGGGAGCAGTACTTC
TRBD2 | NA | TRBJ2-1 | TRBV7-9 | CASSDQAGIGPEQFF | TGTGCCAGCAGCGACCAAGCGGGAATCGGGCCTGAGCAGTTCTTC
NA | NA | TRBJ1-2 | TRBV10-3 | CAISWDVNYGYTF | TGTGCCATCAGTTGGGACGTTAACTATGGCTACACCTTC
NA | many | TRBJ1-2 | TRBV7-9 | CASSLGGDGGYGYTF | TGTGCCAGCAGCTTAGGTGGGGACGGCGGCTATGGCTACACCTTC
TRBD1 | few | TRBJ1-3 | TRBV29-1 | CSAQTGSGNTIYF | TGCAGCGCTCAGACAGGGTCTGGAAACACCATATATTTT
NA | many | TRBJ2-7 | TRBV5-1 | CASSLGGNPYEQYF | TGCGCCAGCAGCTTGGGGGGGAACCCCTACGAGCAGTACTTC
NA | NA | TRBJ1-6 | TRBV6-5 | CASSRLGGSSPLHF | TGTGCCAGCAGTCGTTTGGGGGGCAGTTCACCCCTCCACTTT
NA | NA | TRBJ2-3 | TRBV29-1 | CSAYLSADTQYF | TGCAGCGCCTACTTATCTGCAGATACGCAGTATTTT
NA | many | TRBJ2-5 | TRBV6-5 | CASSYSKFSETQYF | TGTGCCAGCAGTTACTCGAAGTTCTCGGAGACCCAGTACTTC
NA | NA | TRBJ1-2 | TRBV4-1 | CASSQDVVTGNYGYTF | TGCGCCAGCAGCCAAGATGTAGTGACCGGGAACTATGGCTACACCTTC
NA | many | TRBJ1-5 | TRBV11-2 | CASSLDMNQPQHF | TGTGCCAGCAGCTTAGATATGAATCAGCCCCAGCATTTT
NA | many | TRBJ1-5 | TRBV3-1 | CASSQDRGYQPQHF | TGTGCCAGCAGCCAAGATAGGGGTTATCAGCCCCAGCATTTT
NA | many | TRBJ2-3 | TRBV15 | CATSREPNGHSTDTQYF | TGTGCCACCAGCAGAGAACCCAACGGGCATAGCACAGATACGCAGTATTTT
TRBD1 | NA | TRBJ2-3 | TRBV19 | CASSARDRGRDTQYF | TGTGCCAGTAGTGCTCGGGACAGGGGGCGAGATACGCAGTATTTT
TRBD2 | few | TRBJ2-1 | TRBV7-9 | CASSWRGSQSGEGDEQFF | TGTGCCAGCAGCTGGCGGGGCTCGCAGAGCGGGGAAGGGGATGAGCAGTTCTTC
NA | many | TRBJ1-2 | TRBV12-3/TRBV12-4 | CASSPWGGYGYTF | TGTGCCAGCAGCCCCTGGGGTGGCTATGGCTACACCTTC
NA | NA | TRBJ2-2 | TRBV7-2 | CASSTYTNTGELFF | TGTGCCAGCAGCACCTACACGAACACCGGGGAGCTGTTTTTT